These T cell receptor beta chains were read from a single sample in a study of T-cell memory formation after mild COVID-19. TCRdb redid the calling of the 5' RACE reads with MiXCR, one entry per CDR3 protein. This sample yields under 250,000 distinct CDR3 sequences, of which around 27% are seen a single time; approximately 10% belongs to the top ten. Source material: PBMCs or a T cell subset sorted from them (not recorded which). These receptors were taken from an adult woman who had mild COVID-19 (a few samples of this study predate the infection). Cell type and time point are not known. Each CDR3 is given with its conserved first and last residue. Clone size is shown for a subset of rows, as once, few, many or a class of expanded clone.

TRBJ2-5 TRBV27 few CASSGGAWETQYF
TRBJ2-7 TRBV20-1 - CSAREMDRPTYEQYF
TRBJ2-7 TRBV20-1 few CSASGPLESEQYF
TRBJ2-7 TRBV12-3/TRBV12-4 - CASSSTWRRSYEQYF
TRBJ1-1 TRBV25-1 - CASSEALGGGTEAFF
TRBJ1-4 TRBV5-1 - CASSLARDTDEKLFF
TRBJ1-1 TRBV5-1 few CASSWDGQGAFF
TRBJ2-7 TRBV6-2/TRBV6-3 - CASSYALSYEQYF
TRBJ2-7 TRBV4-3 - CASSQDFGGRAGYEQYF
TRBJ1-1 TRBV7-2 - CASSLTQGFGNTEAFF
TRBJ1-2 TRBV14 - CASSQVSGSSDGYTF
TRBJ2-7 TRBV4-3 - CASQKGVRYEQYF
TRBJ2-7 TRBV7-6 once CASSSYSTYEQYF
TRBJ2-7 TRBV4-2 - CASSQDQGSVSYEQYF
TRBJ2-7 TRBV4-1 few CASSQDGAYEQYF
TRBJ2-7 TRBV20-1 few CSARQDRGFSHEQYF
TRBJ1-2 TRBV7-9 - CASSALDRGYGYTF
TRBJ2-3 TRBV11-2 - CASSSNRASTDTQYF
TRBJ1-6 TRBV7-8 few CASRITRGQTYNSPLHF
TRBJ2-2 TRBV12-3/TRBV12-4 few CASSSDSRLFTGELFF
TRBJ2-1 TRBV20-1 once CSATGLAGGFLSYNEQFF
TRBJ2-7 TRBV30 few CAWSEAGQKAIYEQYF
TRBJ1-1 TRBV7-2 few CASSLERGRDTEAFF
TRBJ1-1 TRBV5-4 - CASSLHPGSDTEAFF
TRBJ2-3 TRBV7-3 few CASSQLAASTDTQYF
TRBJ2-1 TRBV5-1 few CASRPTSGGDSSYNEQFF
TRBJ1-2 TRBV5-1 - CASSLGSVDGYTF
TRBJ2-7 TRBV11-2 - CASNGLAGGPGYEQYF
TRBJ2-1 TRBV12-3/TRBV12-4 few CASSLVAGITNEQFF
TRBJ1-2 TRBV11-1 - CASSQTTGTPYGYTF
TRBJ1-1 TRBV6-5 - CASRYRQGVNTEAFF
TRBJ2-7 TRBV20-1 - CSARLAGNSYEQYF
TRBJ2-6 TRBV14 - CASSQSSGANVLTF
TRBJ2-1 TRBV2 - CATFLVGTGGNEQFF
TRBJ1-1 TRBV19 - CASSPRTNMNTEAFF
TRBJ1-1 TRBV24-1 few CATSDLGRAGAFF
TRBJ2-7 TRBV7-2 - CASSLELAGTYEQYF
TRBJ2-1 TRBV21-1 - CASIPRLAGADNEQFF
TRBJ2-3 TRBV25-1 - CASRGFASTDTQYF
TRBJ1-1 TRBV5-1 - CASSRAGGSGNTEAFF
TRBJ2-2 TRBV7-2 - CASSSGGGVAGELFF
TRBJ2-3 TRBV15 - CATSRVAETGDTQYF
TRBJ1-6 TRBV20-1 - CSARNSRDNSPLHF
TRBJ2-7 TRBV20-1 - CSAVGQGAERELDEQYF
TRBJ1-5 TRBV24-1 - CATSDPGTGKNQPQHF
TRBJ1-2 TRBV27 - CASSSSSNYGYTF
TRBJ2-4 TRBV3-1 - CASSLGGVAKNIQYF
TRBJ2-4 TRBV7-2 - CASSLPGVGIIQYF
TRBJ1-3 TRBV6-5 - CASRQGDNRRNTIYF
TRBJ1-1 TRBV29-1 - CSVARTAEAFF
TRBJ2-7 TRBV12-3/TRBV12-4 few CASSLSLQGDDEQYF
TRBJ1-2 TRBV15 few CATSRDLQVGAYGYTF
TRBJ2-3 TRBV12-3/TRBV12-4 few CASIPDIWREPDTQYF
TRBJ2-1 TRBV5-1 - CASSTGRSSYNEQFF